This T cell receptor (beta chain) was recorded in a study of T cells after yellow fever vaccination (dated by TCRdb to the late 2010s). Turning to the overall study: The SMART-Seq v4 Ultra Low Input RNA kit was used to prepare libraries from fractions with low cell numbers. Bulk TCR alpha and beta repertoires were sequenced longitudinally to track T-cell clones before and after primary and booster YFV17D yellow fever vaccination. The cohort comprised two healthy male donors, one aged 18 to 29 and one aged 30 to 39 years. Blood was collected at multiple timepoints before and after primary and secondary immunization, and bulk PBMC replicates and cell subsets were isolated.

TCR cDNA was synthesized by 5'RACE template switching, which introduced a universal primer site and unique molecular identifiers. Priming for cDNA synthesis came from both the TCR alpha and TCR beta constant segments. Library amplification used two PCR steps, and the second PCR step added sample barcodes and sequencing adapters. Sequencing of the libraries was done on either Illumina HiSeq 2500 (2x100 bp) or NovaSeq (2x150 bp). The paper's data handling went like this. Demultiplexing of reads and collapsing into UMI consensus sequences were performed with MIGEC, and V(D)J alignment was carried out with MiXCR. Using edgeR on replicate PBMC samples, clonotypes were called vaccine-responding if FDR was below 0.01 and the log2 fold change was above 5 up to day 15. Bulk clonotypes were assigned CD4 or CD8 identity according to which sequenced CD4 or CD8 repertoire held them at higher abundance. TCRdb passed the public sequencing reads through fastp at Q25 and MiXCR, retaining productive beta sequences. Under each unique CDR3 protein, matching rows form one entry showing the most common genes and DNA. TCRdb, not the original authors, processed these V and J calls. The sample table shows 450,000 to 600,000 distinct CDR3 sequences, and roughly a sixth are seen once. In total, the top ten clones hold 17% of the sample.

V is pared back by 3 bases and J by 1 base, with 10 bases lying between the germline termini. The CDR3 has 15 amino acids, counting the end cysteine and phenylalanine. Solely the CDR3 DNA is kept, with 45 bases framed from the first base. What the work shows at the level of the full study, not this receptor alone: The secondary T-cell response was found to be weaker but faster than the primary response, with a peak reached on day 5 rather than on day 15. Computational filtering was needed because FACS-sorted repertoires could contain abundant contaminating clonotypes from the bulk population. The study included only two donors, which limits how far the findings can be generalized. After the booster, most of the clones that had expanded following primary vaccination were detected again (around 97% of CD4 and more than 85% of CD8), which suggests that memory was broadly maintained. A small share of clonotypes was detected in both CD4 and CD8 compartments, with the overlap likely arising from convergent recombination.

This clonotype appeared a few times. The target of this receptor is not known. No quality values exist for individual bases; no much larger clone is one base distant. The treatment or condition label, read with the paper, signifies: live attenuated yellow fever vaccine strain. Two biological replicates of bulk PBMCs were collected at each blood-draw timepoint. A standard Ficoll-Paque protocol was used to isolate PBMCs from peripheral blood. TriZol was used to extract RNA from bulk PBMCs, CD4 and CD8 fractions, and dextramer-positive and dextramer-negative fractions. This TCR derives from a man aged 18 to 29 who received the YFV17D yellow fever vaccine. The sample was PBMCs, taken around 5 days after the first yellow fever vaccination. The V and J segments used are TRBV12-3 or TRBV12-4 and TRBJ2-1; the D gene is possibly TRBD1 or TRBD2, with 5 bases matching each. The CDR3 amino acid sequence is: CASSLQGVSYNEQFF. The DNA sequence is given as TGTGCCAGCAGTTTGCAGGGAGTTTCCTACAATGAGCAGTTCTTC.